The clone carrying this T cell receptor beta chain was picked up many times. These data are taken from a study of neurological immune-mediated disorders. cDNA synthesis was performed by 5'RACE with 10-nucleotide random UMIs. TCRdb fed the 5' RACE reads into MiXCR, producing one record per CDR3 protein. The repertoire includes under 85,000 distinct CDR3 sequences, roughly 4.9% of them detected once, and about 5.7% sits in the top ten. The CDR3 length is 15 residues. The unsorted libraries had their origin in 2 million PBMCs stored at -80 C. Specimen: PBMCs. This receptor was identified in a human donor with multiple sclerosis. The donor label of this sample is uncertain. This sequence joins TRBV21-1 and TRBJ2-3; TRBD1 is the table's D call and was not checked against the DNA. TRBV21-1 is tagged as a pseudogene. CDR3 sequence: CASSKSVGGPDTQYF. The CDR3 DNA reads TGTGCCAGCAGCAAATCGGTGGGGGGGCCAGATACGCAGTATTTT.